The TCR beta chain described here comes from a study of CD8 T cells in ankylosing spondylitis. Study observations and caveats: Eight highly homologous variants formed a TCR beta motif that appeared characteristic of ankylosing spondylitis blood. Matched ankylosing spondylitis synovial fluid reportedly contained a significantly enriched population of disease-linked clones.

Points on this clonotype: Its antigen is undetermined.

From germline, CDR1 is ENHRY and CDR2 SYGVKD. The trim removed 10 bases at V and 0 bases at J, leaving 5 bases unmatched. The CDR3 covers 14 residues. Via MiXCR, TCRdb re-called the 5' RACE reads, giving one row per CDR3 protein. The data contain fewer than 250,000 distinct CDR3 sequences, about a sixth of them singletons. This sequence originates from a male donor with ankylosing spondylitis. The V and J genes are TRBV10-3 and TRBJ1-2, with TRBD1 identical over 10 bases. The material sequenced was blood, either unsorted or a sorted T cell fraction (not recorded which). This CDR3 is CATRTGGANYGYTF. CDR3 DNA: TGTGCCACCAGGACAGGGGGTGCTAACTATGGCTACACCTTC.